This T cell receptor (beta chain) was documented in a study of beta chain features in type 1 diabetes. Study-wide points: TCRB CDR3 length was moderately but significantly reduced in all four CD4+ subsets of Type 1 diabetes patients. PCR might pick shorter templates more often, in the same way for patients and controls. Resolution of whether HLA type affects TCRB rearrangement was not achieved here.

In its sample, this clone was seen a few times. Its antigen remains unknown. Cells sorted by CD45RO/CCR7/CD25/CD127/CD95/CD27 comprised CD4+ naive, central memory, regulatory and stem cell-like memory cells. Since all of the isolated RNA was reverse transcribed, expressed TCRB transcripts were what got sequenced. The method was immunoSEQ multiplex PCR; TCRdb's version includes in-frame clones alone and lacks a portion of them. The sample has some 350,000 clones; around 9.6% are singletons. The source is a man aged 30 to 45 with type 1 diabetes. Sequenced material: central memory CD4+ T cells from blood.

The CDR3 DNA follows: TGTGCCAGCAGCTTGAAGTGGGAGGAAAAACTGTTTTTT. It encodes CASSLKWEEKLFF. The V gene is TRBV5-6, the J gene TRBJ1-4, with D uncertain. Between the trimmed V and J ends, which lost 1 base and 8 bases, there was a span of 9 bases. This CDR3 contains 13 residues. Germline values: CDR1 SGHDT, CDR2 YYEEEE.